The present T cell receptor (beta chain) was sequenced within a study of response to subunit inactivated influenza vaccine. TCRdb recomputed calls from the RT-PCR reads with MiXCR, one row per CDR3 protein. The data hold just under 550,000 distinct CDR3 sequences, with around 25% observed a single time. Turning to this clonotype: The CDR3 ends on some other residue instead of the conserved phenylalanine or tryptophan, so this is likely a read error. Because the CDR3's place on the DNA is in doubt, the DNA is left out and the CDR3 is given as listed by TCRdb.

From its first to its last residue, the CDR3 has 16 amino acids. The sample was also linked to a second study, of T cells expressing NK-cell markers. This second study notes: It was by 5'RACE template switching with UMIs that TCR beta cDNA was made. The authors derived TCR beta repertoires from sorted CD3+CD56+NKG2C+, CD3+CD56+NKG2C- and CD3+CD56-NKG2C+ T cells. Unclear, still, was the HCMV specificity of the expanded NKG2C+ T cell clones.

The sample consisted of CD4+ T cells sorted from PBMCs, taken roughly 12 days after vaccination. The TCR comes from a man over 45 who received an inactivated influenza vaccine. The chain links TRBV12-2 to TRBJ2-1. TRBV12-2 is labeled a pseudogene. CDR3 residues: CASRLAHRDYYNEQFL.